What follows is one T cell receptor beta chain and its context. TCRdb's copy holds only in-frame clones and misses some; the assay was immunoSEQ multiplex PCR. The profile covers a few hundred thousand clones, with around 91% appearing a single time and 3.5% to 4.5% taken by the ten largest. In terms of age and location, participants ranged from roughly 18 to 100 years and lived in about two dozen US areas. Donors were grouped by their self-reported clinical history. Trimming removed 8 bases from V and 7 bases from J, with 17 bases in between. This CDR3 is 13 amino acids long. In germline, CDR1 is MNHNY, CDR2 SVGAGI (reference sequence). This entry is derived from a study of blood T cell repertoires in COVID-19. Whole-study context: Sites across the United States, Italy and Spain contributed samples from acute and convalescent COVID-19.

The sequencing sample was made of PBMCs or T cells enriched from blood (not recorded which). This clonotype was obtained from a woman under 30 with acute COVID-19. This chain connects TRBV6-6 to TRBJ1-2; D is unclear. CDR3 in amino acids: CASVGPTGSGYTF. CDR3 DNA: TGTGCCAGCGTCGGGCCGACCGGGAGTGGCTACACCTTC.